This T cell receptor beta chain stems from a study of cytomegalovirus exposure and HLA in healthy donors. Vbeta (60) and Jbeta (13) primers were used in the PCR. The table came from immunoSEQ multiplex PCR; TCRdb's copy has only in-frame clones and leaves some out. This table has tens of thousands of clones, 65% to 70% appearing once. The germline gives CDR1 PRHDT, CDR2 FYEKMQ (reference sequence). The ends lost 3 bases at V and 7 bases at J; junction bases unmatched: 19. The CDR3 extends over 18 amino acids. Sequenced: PBMCs. The chain recombines TRBV13 with TRBJ2-5; 8 nucleotides agree with TRBD2. The TCR was taken from a woman aged 45-59 years in good health and CMV-seropositive. CDR3 coding DNA: TGTGCCAGCAGCTTCTTCCGGGAGGGACCCCGCCGATGGGGGACCCAGTACTTC. It is translated as CASSFFREGPRRWGTQYF.